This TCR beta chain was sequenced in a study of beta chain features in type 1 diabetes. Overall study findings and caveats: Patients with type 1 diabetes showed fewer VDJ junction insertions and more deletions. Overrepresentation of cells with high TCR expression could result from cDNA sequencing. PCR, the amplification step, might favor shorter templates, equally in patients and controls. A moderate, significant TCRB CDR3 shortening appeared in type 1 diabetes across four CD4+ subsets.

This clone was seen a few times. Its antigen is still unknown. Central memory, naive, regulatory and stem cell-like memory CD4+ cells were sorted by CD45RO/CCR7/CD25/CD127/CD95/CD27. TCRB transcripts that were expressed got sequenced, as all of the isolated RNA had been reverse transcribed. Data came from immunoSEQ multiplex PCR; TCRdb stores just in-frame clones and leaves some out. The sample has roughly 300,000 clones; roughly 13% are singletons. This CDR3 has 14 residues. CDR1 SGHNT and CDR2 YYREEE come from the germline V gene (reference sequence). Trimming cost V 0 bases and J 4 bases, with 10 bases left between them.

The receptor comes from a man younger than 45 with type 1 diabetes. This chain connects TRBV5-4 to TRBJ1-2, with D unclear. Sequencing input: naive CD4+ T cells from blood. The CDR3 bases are TGTGCCAGCAGCTTGGCAAGGCGGTTCTATGGCTACACCTTC. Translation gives CASSLARRFYGYTF. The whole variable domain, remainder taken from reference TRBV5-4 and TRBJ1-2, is ETGVTQSPTHLIKTRGQQVTLRCSSQSGHNTVSWYQQALGQGPQFIFQYYREEENGRGNFPPRFSGLQFPNYSSELNVNALELDDSALYLCASSLARRFYGYTFGSGTRLTVV.